This TCR beta chain was observed in a study of T cell responses to AZD1222 COVID-19 vaccine. Notes on the study in general: Donors were largely white British and mainly female; clonal diversity was possibly underestimated. Spike-specific TCR breadth and depth were elevated following two AZD1222 doses. Vaccine-related CD4 TCRs covered spike, predominating at 160-218 and 743-854.

To note about this clone: Its antigen is as yet unknown.

V gave up 6 bases and J gave up 4 bases, with 16 bases separating them. The germline V gene has CDR1 SNHLY and CDR2 FYNNEI. The CDR3 spans 15 residues. Second-dose recipients at about 4 or about 12 weeks were treated as one pooled group. Sequenced by immunoSEQ multiplex PCR; TCRdb stores in-frame clones only, minus some. The top ten clones hold approximately 7% of a sample with some 130,000 clones, 90% to 95% of them seen once. The TCR sequence derives from an adult who received the AZD1222 COVID-19 vaccine. This rearrangement joins TRBV2 to TRBJ1-3; the D gene is possibly TRBD1 (5 bases). The source material was peripheral blood, sampled 28 days after the second AZD1222 dose. CDR3: CASSAQGLSGNTIYF. DNA for the CDR3: TGTGCCAGCAGCGCCCAGGGTCTATCGGGAAACACCATATATTTT.